This TCR beta chain was sequenced during a study of T cells in localized non-small cell lung cancer. V lost 8 bases, J lost 2 bases, and 6 bases stayed unmatched. The CDR3 loop spans 14 amino acids. The germline CDR1 and CDR2 sequences are SGHDN and FVKESK. Repertoires were generated with immunoSEQ multiplex PCR, while TCRdb's copy carries only in-frame clones and drops some. The table includes about 39,000 clones, about 76% detected once. This clone occurred a few times. What it binds is not known. General study points: The greatest T cell clonality was found in uninvolved adjacent lung (higher than in tumor). Investigators sequenced only a single tumor region, leaving heterogeneity possible. Adjacent lung had a median about 55 of the 100 largest tumor clones.

Source: PBMCs, taken before any cancer treatment. This rearrangement joins TRBV14 to TRBJ1-1, with 9 bases that match TRBD1. This receptor was identified in a woman aged 40 to 75 with stage II squamous cell lung carcinoma. The CDR3 DNA reads as TGTGCCAGCCCCCGACAGGGGGACAACACTGAAGCTTTCTTT. Protein product: CASPRQGDNTEAFF.